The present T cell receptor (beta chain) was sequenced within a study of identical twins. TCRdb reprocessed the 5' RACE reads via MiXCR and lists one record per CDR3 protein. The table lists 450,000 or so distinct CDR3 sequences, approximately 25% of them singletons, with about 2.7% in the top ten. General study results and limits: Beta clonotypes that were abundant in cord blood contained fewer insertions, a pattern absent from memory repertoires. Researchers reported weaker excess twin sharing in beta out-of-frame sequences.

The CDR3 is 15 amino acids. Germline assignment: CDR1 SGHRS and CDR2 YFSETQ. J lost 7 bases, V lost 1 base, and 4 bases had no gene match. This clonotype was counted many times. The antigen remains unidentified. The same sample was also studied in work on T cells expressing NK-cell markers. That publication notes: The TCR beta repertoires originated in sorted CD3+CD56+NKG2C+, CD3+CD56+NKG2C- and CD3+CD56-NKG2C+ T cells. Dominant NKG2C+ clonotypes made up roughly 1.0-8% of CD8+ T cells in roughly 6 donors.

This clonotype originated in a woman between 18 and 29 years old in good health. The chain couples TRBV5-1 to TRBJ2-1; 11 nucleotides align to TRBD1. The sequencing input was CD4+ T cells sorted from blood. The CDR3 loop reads CASSLWTGGTNEQFF. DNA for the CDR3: TGCGCCAGCAGCTTGTGGACAGGGGGCACGAATGAGCAGTTCTTC.